A selection of T cell receptor beta chains follows, all from one sample in a study of cytomegalovirus exposure and HLA in healthy donors. The protocol was immunoSEQ multiplex PCR, while the TCRdb copy is restricted to in-frame clones and leaves out a portion. The data contain 140,000 to 150,000 clones, roughly four fifths of them seen just once; the ten biggest clones take up about 2.9%. Material for sequencing was PBMCs. Source of these receptors: a man aged 40-49 years in good health and CMV-seropositive. Each CDR3 is given with its conserved first and last residue. Each record gives: J gene, V gene, clone size, D gene, CDR3 protein, CDR3 DNA. D genes are given only for firm matches. Only some rows state a clone size, as once, few, many or a class for expanded clones.

TRBJ1-1,TRBV28,.,.,CASSLSLTEAFF,TGTGCCAGCAGTTTATCGCTAACTGAAGCTTTCTTT
TRBJ1-1,TRBV6-1,.,.,CASSELARRMTEAFF,TGTGCCAGCAGTGAACTGGCCCGGAGGATGACTGAAGCTTTCTTT
TRBJ1-1,TRBV6-1,once,.,CASSATFSTEAFF,TGTGCCAGCAGTGCCACATTTTCCACTGAAGCTTTCTTT
TRBJ2-2,TRBV27,.,.,CASSLRQGVGAGELFF,TGTGCCAGCAGTTTACGGCAGGGTGTGGGCGCCGGGGAGCTGTTTTTT
TRBJ2-7,TRBV5-1,.,TRBD1,CASSATGQRDLRGQYF,TGCGCCAGCAGCGCCACGGGACAGCGTGATCTACGAGGGCAGTACTTC
TRBJ2-1,TRBV5-6,.,TRBD1,CASRRTGGVEQFF,TGTGCCAGCAGACGGACAGGTGGCGTTGAGCAGTTCTTC
TRBJ2-7,TRBV7-9,.,TRBD1,CSSSVRQGALYEQYF,TGTTCCAGCAGCGTCAGACAGGGGGCGTTATACGAGCAGTACTTC
TRBJ2-3,TRBV5-8,.,.,CASSLSAFTDTQYF,TGTGCCAGCAGCTTAAGCGCATTCACAGATACGCAGTATTTT
TRBJ2-1,TRBV7-9,.,TRBD1,CASSEGQGRDNEQFF,TGTGCCAGCAGCGAGGGACAGGGTAGGGACAATGAGCAGTTCTTC
TRBJ2-5,TRBV5-1,.,TRBD2,CASSLPGTSGQETQYF,TGCGCCAGCAGCTTGCCCGGGACTAGCGGACAAGAGACCCAGTACTTC
TRBJ2-2,TRBV5-1,.,TRBD1,CASSQSQGARTGELFF,TGCGCCAGCAGCCAATCCCAGGGGGCGCGCACCGGGGAGCTGTTTTTT